One sample yielded the 10 T cell receptor beta chains listed below, sequenced in a study of CD8 T cells in ankylosing spondylitis. Study-wide results and caveats: Ankylosing spondylitis blood appeared to carry a characteristic TCR beta motif of 7 or 8 highly homologous variants.

What these receptors recognize is not known. TCRdb independently ran MiXCR on the 5' RACE reads; one entry per CDR3 protein. The table has hundreds of thousands of distinct CDR3 sequences, about 11% seen once; the top ten hold roughly 0.51%. Source material: blood, either unsorted or a sorted T cell fraction (not recorded which). These receptors originate from a male donor with ankylosing spondylitis.

V gene TRBV7-2 combines with J gene TRBJ2-5; 9 positions match TRBD1. The CDR3 runs to 14 residues. Trimming took 4 bases from V and 4 from J; bases not matched to a gene: 4. Germline assignment: CDR1 SGHTA and CDR2 FQGNSA. The CDR3 DNA reads TGTGCCAGCAGCTCGGACAGGGGTAGAGAGACCCAGTACTTC. It encodes CASSSDRGRETQYF.

There are many counts of this clonotype. The chain employs TRBV20-1 and TRBJ2-3; D is uncertain. V was pared by 0 bases and J by 1 base, with 11 bases between. Germline lookup yields CDR1 DFQATT and CDR2 SNEGSKA (reference sequence). The CDR3 loop spans 15 amino acids. The CDR3 loop is CSARDLVEGTDTQYF. The CDR3 DNA follows: TGCAGTGCTAGAGATCTAGTCGAAGGCACAGATACGCAGTATTTT.

This clonotype was counted only a few times. J is TRBJ1-1 and V is TRBV6-2 or TRBV6-3; D not certain. This CDR3 has 15 residues. CDR1 and CDR2 from the germline V gene are MNHEY and SVGEGT. V was trimmed by 7 bases and J by 0 bases, leaving 15 bases between them. The CDR3 bases are TGTGCCAGCATGTGGGAAGGTATCATGAACACTGAAGCTTTCTTT. Encoded protein: CASMWEGIMNTEAFF.

CDR3 loop: CASSDSSRYIYQPQHF. CDR3 bases: TGTGCCAGCAGTGACTCGAGTCGGTACATATATCAGCCCCAGCATTTT. J is TRBJ1-5 and V is TRBV6-4; D is unclear. Germline lookup yields CDR1 MRHNA and CDR2 SNTAGT. V lost 0 bases and J 5 bases, leaving 14 bases between the germline ends. The CDR3 is 16 amino acids.

The chain is built from TRBV10-3 and TRBJ2-1; 8 bases are a match to TRBD2. Germline loops: CDR1 ENHRY, CDR2 SYGVKD. Trimming at V came to 4 bases and at J to 4 bases, leaving 6 bases not matched to a gene. This CDR3 spans 15 amino acids. The CDR3 spells CAISGSSGWYNEQFF. In DNA form, the CDR3 reads TGTGCCATCAGTGGATCTAGCGGGTGGTACAATGAGCAGTTCTTC.

The V and J genes are TRBV12-3 or TRBV12-4 and TRBJ1-2, with TRBD1 identical over 8 bases. This CDR3 is built from 14 residues. After removal of 5 bases from V and 3 bases from J, the junction contained 5 bases not matched to a gene. The CDR3 bases are TGTGCCAGCAGTCCTCAGGGGGCCCACTATGGCTACACCTTC. It encodes CASSPQGAHYGYTF.

The chain joins TRBV6-1 to TRBJ2-7; D is perhaps TRBD2 (5 bases). Germline loops: CDR1 MNHNS, CDR2 SASEGT. The length of the CDR3 is 16 residues. The V gene lost 6 bases and the J gene lost 1 base, with 19 bases spanning the gap. This chain's CDR3 is CASRNGVQSPSYEQYF. CDR3 DNA sequence: TGTGCCAGCAGAAACGGGGTACAGTCACCTTCCTACGAGCAGTACTTC.

This sequence joins TRBV24-1 and TRBJ2-5; possibly TRBD2 for D (6 bases). CDR1 KGHDR and CDR2 SFDVKD come from the germline V gene. With 3 bases removed from V and 1 base from J, the gap between germline ends came to 8 bases. The CDR3 contains 14 residues. CDR3 sequence: CATSDRETQETQYF. CDR3 DNA: TGTGCCACCAGTGATCGGGAGACCCAAGAGACCCAGTACTTC.

The rearrangement joins TRBV20-1 to TRBJ1-6, with D perhaps matching TRBD1 (5 bases). This CDR3 spans 15 amino acids. The V end lost 3 bases, the J end lost 5 bases, and 14 bases lay between the germline ends. Germline CDR1 and CDR2: DFQATT and SNEGSKA (reference sequence). The CDR3 reads CSARGNGANNSPLHF. CDR3 sequence (DNA): TGCAGTGCTAGGGGGAACGGGGCAAATAATTCACCCCTCCACTTT.

This chain connects TRBV2 to TRBJ1-1; TRBD1 aligns across 9 bases. CDR1 and CDR2 (germline): SNHLY, FYNNEI. The length of the CDR3 is 17 residues. Unmatched junction bases numbered 13, after V lost 4 bases and J lost 4 bases. The CDR3 DNA is TGTGCCAGCAGTGGGTTCTTAAGGGGGACAGGGAGCACTGAAGCTTTCTTT. Protein sequence: CASSGFLRGTGSTEAFF.